There are a few counts of the clone carrying this TCR beta chain. Antigen unknown. This specimen belongs to a study of T cell repertoires in cytomegalovirus infection. Looking at the study overall: Selection of CMV epitopes for the study included recently identified HLA-C-restricted and well-studied HLA-B-restricted ones. A matching HLA type, together with CMV infection, was signaled by public TCR beta signatures. Study-level findings and limits: Identification of carriers of CMV plus the relevant HLA was achieved through cumulative public TCR beta family frequency.

From the reads, TCRdb called clonotypes with MiXCR, one entry per CDR3 protein. In the table there are 450,000 to 600,000 distinct CDR3 sequences, roughly 43% of which are singletons. This TCR was sampled from a human donor in good health (CMV status not recorded). Some clones in this sample may be carry-over from other donors' samples. The sequenced sample was cultured PBMCs, obtained from culture after CMV antigen stimulation.

CDR3 loop: CASSLSPGLIYEQYF. Here the CDR3 DNA reads TGTGCCAGCAGCTTATCGCCAGGGCTGATTTACGAGCAGTACTTC. V gene TRBV7-6 combines with J gene TRBJ2-7; TRBD1 might be the D (5 bases). Germline-derived CDR1 and CDR2 are SGHVS and FNYEAQ. Trimming took off 2 bases at V and 4 bases at J, with 15 bases between the two ends. The CDR3 sequence is 15 residues long.